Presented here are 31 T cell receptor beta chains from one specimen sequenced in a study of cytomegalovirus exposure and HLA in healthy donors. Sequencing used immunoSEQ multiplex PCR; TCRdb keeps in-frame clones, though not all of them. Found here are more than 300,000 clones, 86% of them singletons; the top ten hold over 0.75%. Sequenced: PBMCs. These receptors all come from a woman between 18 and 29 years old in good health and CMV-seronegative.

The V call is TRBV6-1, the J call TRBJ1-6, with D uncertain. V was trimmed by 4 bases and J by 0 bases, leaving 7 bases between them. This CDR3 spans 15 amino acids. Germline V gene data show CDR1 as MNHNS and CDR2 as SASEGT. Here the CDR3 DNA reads TGTGCCAGCAGTGGGACTAGCTCCTATAATTCACCCCTCCACTTT. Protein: CASSGTSSYNSPLHF.

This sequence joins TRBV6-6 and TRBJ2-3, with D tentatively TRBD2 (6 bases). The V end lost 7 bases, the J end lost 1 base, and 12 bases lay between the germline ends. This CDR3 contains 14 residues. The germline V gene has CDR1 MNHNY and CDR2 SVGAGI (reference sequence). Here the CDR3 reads CASKTASGTDTQYF. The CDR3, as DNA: TGTGCCAGCAAGACGGCTAGCGGCACAGATACGCAGTATTTT.

CDR3 sequence: CASVMQGVNSPLHF. The CDR3 region has the DNA TGTGCCAGCGTGATGCAGGGTGTTAATTCACCCCTCCACTTT. This chain connects TRBV28 to TRBJ1-6, with a tentative D call TRBD1 (5 bases). This CDR3 has 14 residues. V was cut by 8 bases and J by 6 bases, with 14 bases left in between. The germline gives CDR1 MDHEN, CDR2 SYDVKM.

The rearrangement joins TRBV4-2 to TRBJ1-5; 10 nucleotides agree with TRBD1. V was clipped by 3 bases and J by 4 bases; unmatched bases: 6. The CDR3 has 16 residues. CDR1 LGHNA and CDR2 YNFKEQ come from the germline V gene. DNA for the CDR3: TGTGCCAGCAGCCAGGGGGGACAGGGGCAAAATCAGCCCCAGCATTTT. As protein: CASSQGGQGQNQPQHF.

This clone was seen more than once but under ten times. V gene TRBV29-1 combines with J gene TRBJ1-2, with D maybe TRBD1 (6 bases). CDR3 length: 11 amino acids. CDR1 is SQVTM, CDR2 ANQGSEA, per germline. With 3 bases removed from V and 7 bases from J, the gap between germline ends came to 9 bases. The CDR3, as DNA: TGCAGCGTTGAGGGGGCTCGTGGCTACACCTTC. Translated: CSVEGARGYTF.

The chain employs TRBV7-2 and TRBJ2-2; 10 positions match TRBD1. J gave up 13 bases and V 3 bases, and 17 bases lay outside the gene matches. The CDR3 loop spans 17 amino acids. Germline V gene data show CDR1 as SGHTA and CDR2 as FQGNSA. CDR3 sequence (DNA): TGTGCCAGCAGCTTCTCCCCGGGGACAGGGGTCCCGGTGGTGCTGTTTTTT. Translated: CASSFSPGTGVPVVLFF.

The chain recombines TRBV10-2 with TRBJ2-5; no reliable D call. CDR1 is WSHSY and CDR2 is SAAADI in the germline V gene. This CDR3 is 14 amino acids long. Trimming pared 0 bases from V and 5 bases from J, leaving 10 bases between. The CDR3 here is CASSESPGGETQYF. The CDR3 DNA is TGCGCCAGCAGTGAGTCCCCGGGTGGTGAGACCCAGTACTTC.

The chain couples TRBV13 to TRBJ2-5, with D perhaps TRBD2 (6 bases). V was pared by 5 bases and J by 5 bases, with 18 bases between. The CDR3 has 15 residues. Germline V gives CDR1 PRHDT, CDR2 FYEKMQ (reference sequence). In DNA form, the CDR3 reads TGTGCCAGCAGCCGGACCCACGGGAGCGGGGAGACCCAGTACTTC. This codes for CASSRTHGSGETQYF.

The CDR3: CASSQSEGALNEQFF. The CDR3 DNA is TGCGCCAGCAGCCAGTCTGAAGGGGCCCTCAATGAGCAGTTCTTC. The chain has TRBV4-1 and TRBJ2-1; D possibly corresponds to TRBD1 (5 bases). Germline V gene data show CDR1 as MGHRA and CDR2 as YSYEKL. The CDR3 loop spans 15 amino acids. The V end was cut by 3 bases, the J end by 6 bases, with 15 bases between.

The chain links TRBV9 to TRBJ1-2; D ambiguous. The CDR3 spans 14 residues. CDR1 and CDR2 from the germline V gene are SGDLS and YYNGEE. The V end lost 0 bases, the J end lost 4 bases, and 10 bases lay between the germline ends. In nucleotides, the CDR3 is TGTGCCAGCAGCGTAGAGTCGGGATCCTATGGCTACACCTTC. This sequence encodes CASSVESGSYGYTF.

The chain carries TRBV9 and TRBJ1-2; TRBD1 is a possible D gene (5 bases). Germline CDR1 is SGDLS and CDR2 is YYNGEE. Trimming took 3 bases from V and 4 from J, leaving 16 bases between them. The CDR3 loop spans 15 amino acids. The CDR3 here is CASSAQPQGVYGYTF. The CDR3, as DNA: TGTGCCAGCAGCGCACAGCCTCAGGGTGTCTATGGCTACACCTTC. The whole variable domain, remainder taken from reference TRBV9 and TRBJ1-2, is DSGVTQTPKHLITATGQRVTLRCSPRSGDLSVYWYQQSLDQGLQFLIQYYNGEERAKGNILERFSAQQFPDLHSELNLSSLELGDSALYFCASSAQPQGVYGYTFGSGTRLTVV.

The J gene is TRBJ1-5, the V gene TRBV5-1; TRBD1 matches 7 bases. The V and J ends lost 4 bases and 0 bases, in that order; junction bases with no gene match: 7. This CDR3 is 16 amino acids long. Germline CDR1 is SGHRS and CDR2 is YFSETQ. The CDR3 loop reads CASSPGTAYSNQPQHF. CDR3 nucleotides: TGCGCCAGCAGCCCGGGGACAGCTTATAGCAATCAGCCCCAGCATTTT. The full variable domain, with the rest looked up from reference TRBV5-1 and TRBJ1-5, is KAGVTQTPRYLIKTRGQQVTLSCSPISGHRSVSWYQQTPGQGLQFLFEYFSETQRNKGNFPGRFSGRQFSNSRSEMNVSTLELGDSALYLCASSPGTAYSNQPQHFGDGTRLSIL.

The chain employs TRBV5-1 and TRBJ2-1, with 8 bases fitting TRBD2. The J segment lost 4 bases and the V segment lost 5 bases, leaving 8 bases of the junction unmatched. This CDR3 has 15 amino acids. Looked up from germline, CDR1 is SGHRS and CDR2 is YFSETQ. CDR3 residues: CASRRQLADYNEQFF. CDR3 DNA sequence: TGCGCCAGCAGAAGACAACTAGCGGATTACAATGAGCAGTTCTTC.

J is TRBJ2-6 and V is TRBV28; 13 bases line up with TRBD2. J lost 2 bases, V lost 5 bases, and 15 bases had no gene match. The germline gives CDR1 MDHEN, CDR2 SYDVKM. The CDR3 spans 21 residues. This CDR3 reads CASSHRLAGGFSDAGANVLTF. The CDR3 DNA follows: TGTGCCAGCAGTCATAGACTAGCGGGAGGCTTTAGCGATGCTGGGGCCAACGTCCTGACTTTC.

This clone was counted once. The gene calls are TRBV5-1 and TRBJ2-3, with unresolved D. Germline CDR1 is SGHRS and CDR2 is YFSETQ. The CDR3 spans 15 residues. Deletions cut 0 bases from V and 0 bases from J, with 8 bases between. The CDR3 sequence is CASSLAPGSTDTQYF. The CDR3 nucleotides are TGCGCCAGCAGCTTGGCCCCGGGTAGCACAGATACGCAGTATTTT.

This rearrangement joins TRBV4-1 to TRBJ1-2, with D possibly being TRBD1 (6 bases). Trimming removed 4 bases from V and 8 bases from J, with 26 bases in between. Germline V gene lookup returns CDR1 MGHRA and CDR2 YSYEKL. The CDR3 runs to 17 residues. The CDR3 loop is CASSLSIPVPPGGGYTF. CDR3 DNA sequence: TGCGCCAGCAGCCTGTCAATACCGGTCCCACCTGGGGGCGGCTACACCTTC.

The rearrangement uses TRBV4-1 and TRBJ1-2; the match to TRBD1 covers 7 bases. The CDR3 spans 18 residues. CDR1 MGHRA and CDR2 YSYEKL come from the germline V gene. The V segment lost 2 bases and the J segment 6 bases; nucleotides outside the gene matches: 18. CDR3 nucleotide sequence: TGCGCCAGCAGCCAAAATCGGCTCGGGACAGCCTTTGGCGATGGCTACACCTTC. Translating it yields CASSQNRLGTAFGDGYTF.

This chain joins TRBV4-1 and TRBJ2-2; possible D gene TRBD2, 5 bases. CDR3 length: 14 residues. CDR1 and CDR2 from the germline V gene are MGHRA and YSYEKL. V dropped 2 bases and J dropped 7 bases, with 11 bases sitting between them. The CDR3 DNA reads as TGCGCCAGCAGCCAAAAAGAAGGGAGCGGGGAGCTGTTTTTT. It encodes CASSQKEGSGELFF.

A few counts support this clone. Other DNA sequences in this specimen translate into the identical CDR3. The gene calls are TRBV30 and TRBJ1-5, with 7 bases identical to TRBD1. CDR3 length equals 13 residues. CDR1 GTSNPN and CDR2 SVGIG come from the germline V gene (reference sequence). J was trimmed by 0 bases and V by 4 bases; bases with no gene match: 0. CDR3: CAWTGGSNQPQHF. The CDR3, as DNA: TGTGCCTGGACAGGGGGTAGCAATCAGCCCCAGCATTTT.

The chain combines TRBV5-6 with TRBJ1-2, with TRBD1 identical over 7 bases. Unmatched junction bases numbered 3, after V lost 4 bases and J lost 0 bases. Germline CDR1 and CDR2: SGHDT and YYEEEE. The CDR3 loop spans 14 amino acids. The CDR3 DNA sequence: TGTGCCAGCAGCGGGACAGAAACTAACTATGGCTACACCTTC. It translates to CASSGTETNYGYTF.

This CDR3 is CASSPWANSNQPQHF. The CDR3 nucleotides read TGTGCCAGCAGTCCCTGGGCCAATAGCAATCAGCCCCAGCATTTT. The chain has TRBV6-1 and TRBJ1-5, with unresolved D. The CDR3 is 15 residues long. Germline V gene sequence: CDR1 MNHNS, CDR2 SASEGT. The germline V and J ends were trimmed by 5 bases and 0 bases, with 11 bases remaining between them.

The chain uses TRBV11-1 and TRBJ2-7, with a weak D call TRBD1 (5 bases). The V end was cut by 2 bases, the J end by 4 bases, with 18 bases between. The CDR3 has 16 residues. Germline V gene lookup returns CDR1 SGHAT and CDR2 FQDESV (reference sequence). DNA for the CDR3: TGTGCCAGCAGCTTACGCGGCGTACGATCAGGGTACGAGCAGTACTTC. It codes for CASSLRGVRSGYEQYF.

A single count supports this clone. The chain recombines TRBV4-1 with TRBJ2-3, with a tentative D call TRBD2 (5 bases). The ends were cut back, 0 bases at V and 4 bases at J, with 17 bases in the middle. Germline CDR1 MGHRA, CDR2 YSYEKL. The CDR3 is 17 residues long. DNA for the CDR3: TGCGCCAGCAGCCAAGATCGGTCTAGCCCCGGGGCAGATACGCAGTATTTT. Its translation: CASSQDRSSPGADTQYF.

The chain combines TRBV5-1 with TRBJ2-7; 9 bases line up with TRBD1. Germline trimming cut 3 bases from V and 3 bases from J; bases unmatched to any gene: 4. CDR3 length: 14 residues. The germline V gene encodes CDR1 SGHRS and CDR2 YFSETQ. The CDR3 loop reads CASSSGTGIYEQYF. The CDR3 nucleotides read TGCGCCAGCAGCTCCGGGACAGGGATCTACGAGCAGTACTTC.

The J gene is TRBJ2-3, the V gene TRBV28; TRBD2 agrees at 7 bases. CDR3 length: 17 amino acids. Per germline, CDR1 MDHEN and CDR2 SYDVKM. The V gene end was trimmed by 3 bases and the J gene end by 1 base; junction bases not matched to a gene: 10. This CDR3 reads CASSLRAGRAGTDTQYF. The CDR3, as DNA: TGTGCCAGCAGTTTGAGAGCGGGACGGGCGGGCACAGATACGCAGTATTTT.

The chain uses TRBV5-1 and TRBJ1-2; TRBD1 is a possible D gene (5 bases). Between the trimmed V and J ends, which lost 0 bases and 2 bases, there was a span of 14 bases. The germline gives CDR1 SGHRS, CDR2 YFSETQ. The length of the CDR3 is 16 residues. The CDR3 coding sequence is TGCGCCAGCAGCTTGGTAGGACCCCGGGGGAACTATGGCTACACCTTC. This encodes CASSLVGPRGNYGYTF.

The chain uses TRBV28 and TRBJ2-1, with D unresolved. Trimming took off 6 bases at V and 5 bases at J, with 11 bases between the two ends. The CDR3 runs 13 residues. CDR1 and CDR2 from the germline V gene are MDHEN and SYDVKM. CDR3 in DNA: TGTGCCAGCAGGAGAGTATCCGACAATGAGCAGTTCTTC. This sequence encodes CASRRVSDNEQFF.

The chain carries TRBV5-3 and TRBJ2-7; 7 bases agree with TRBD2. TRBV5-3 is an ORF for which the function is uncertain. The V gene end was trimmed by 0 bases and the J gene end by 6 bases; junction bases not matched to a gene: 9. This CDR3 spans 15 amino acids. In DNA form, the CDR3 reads TGTGCCAGAAGCTTGGTATCTGGGCAGCGGGGCGAGCAGTACTTC. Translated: CARSLVSGQRGEQYF.

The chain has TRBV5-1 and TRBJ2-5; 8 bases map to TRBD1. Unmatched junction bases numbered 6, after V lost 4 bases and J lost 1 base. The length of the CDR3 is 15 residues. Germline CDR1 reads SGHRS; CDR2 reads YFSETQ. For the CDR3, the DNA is TGCGCCAGCAGCGGCCGACAGGGGACCCAAGAGACCCAGTACTTC. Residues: CASSGRQGTQETQYF.

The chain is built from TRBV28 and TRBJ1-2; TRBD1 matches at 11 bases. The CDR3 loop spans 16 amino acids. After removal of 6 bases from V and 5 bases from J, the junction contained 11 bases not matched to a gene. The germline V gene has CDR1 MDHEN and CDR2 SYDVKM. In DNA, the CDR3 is TGTGCCAGCAGCCCGTTAGGACAGGGGGCAACTTATGGCTACACCTTC. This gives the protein CASSPLGQGATYGYTF.

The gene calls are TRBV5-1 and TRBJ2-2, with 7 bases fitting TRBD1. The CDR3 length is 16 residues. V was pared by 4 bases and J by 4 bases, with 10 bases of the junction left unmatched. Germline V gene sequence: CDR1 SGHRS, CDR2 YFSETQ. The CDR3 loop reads CASSAAGGIGTGELFF. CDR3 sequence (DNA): TGCGCCAGCAGCGCCGCAGGGGGAATCGGCACCGGGGAGCTGTTTTTT.